This entry concerns a single TCR beta chain. Its antigen is unidentified. Sample time point: 4-8 weeks after completion of therapy. These data originate in a study of T cell therapy after organ transplantation. Study-wide background: Across 2 to 6 intravenous infusions, patients got a median of 1.92 x 10^8 CMV-specific T cells. Blood for the short-term post-therapy sample came 4 to 8 weeks after therapy.

This CDR3 comprises 18 residues. Between the trimmed V and J ends, which lost 2 bases and 2 bases, there was a span of 20 bases. CDR1 and CDR2 (germline): LGHNA, YSLEER. Generated by immunoSEQ multiplex PCR, the TCRdb table keeps only in-frame clones and is missing some. The repertoire holds approximately 20,000 clones, with around 85% as singletons. Findings and caveats of the study: Both transferred clonotypes and endogenous ones absent from products apparently reconstituted.

J is TRBJ2-3 and V is TRBV4-3, with D perhaps matching TRBD2 (7 bases). This sequence originates from a human patient who had received a solid organ transplant and had CMV disease. Some T cells may trace back to the graft donor. The material sequenced was CD8+ T cells from blood, taken after autologous CMV-specific T cell therapy. This CDR3 is CASSQLLGAGAPTDTQYF. In DNA, the CDR3 is TGCGCCAGCAGCCAACTTTTAGGGGCGGGGGCCCCCACAGATACGCAGTATTTT.